The TCR beta chain under discussion was sequenced for a study of CD8+CD57+ T cells in acquired aplastic anemia. On this clonotype: This is likely a read error, given that the CDR3 carries no conserved phenylalanine or tryptophan at its end. The DNA is left out, because the CDR3 cannot be placed on it with certainty; the CDR3 is given as TCRdb lists it.

CDR1 SGDLS and CDR2 YYNGEE come from the germline V gene. The CDR3 spans 13 residues, counting both ends. Genomic DNA, the template, was used for profiling of the TCR beta VDJ and CDR3. In TCRdb, the reads were re-called with MiXCR into one record per CDR3 protein. This sample has some 410,000 distinct CDR3 sequences, with about 70% found just once. The chain combines TRBV9 with TRBJ2-5. The clonotype originates from a human donor in good health, serving as a control. The sequenced material came from sorted CD4+, CD8+, or CD8+CD57+ T cells (not recorded which) from PBMCs. CDR3 sequence: CASSQATAAANTL.